These 20 T cell receptor beta chains were all obtained from the same sample, sequenced in a study of molecular identifiers for immune sequencing clone quantification (dated by TCRdb to 2016 to 2019). Library creation used PCR. The data were produced on a NextSeq 500. Starting from the raw public reads, TCRdb applied fastp trimming at Q25, assembled clones with MiXCR and retained in-frame beta chains. Rows merge per CDR3 protein into single entries with the most common DNA and genes. The sample table shows more than 550,000 distinct CDR3 sequences, and roughly 23% are seen once. About 0.84% of the sample comes from the top ten. Sample: naive CD8+ T cells from blood, with Jurkat cell RNA spiked in. This specimen's cell subset or site label, per the study, means: FACS-sorted CD8+CD4-CCR7+CD45RA+ naive T cells. These receptors were taken from a human donor in good health. Some libraries in this study had Jurkat cell RNA spiked in.

In its sample, this clonotype was seen many times. The chain recombines TRBV30 with TRBJ2-7; 10 bases map to TRBD1. The germline CDR1 and CDR2 sequences are GTSNPN and SVGIG (reference sequence). The CDR3 is 13 residues long. With 5 bases clipped from V and 3 bases from J, the junction kept 4 bases outside the gene matches. CDR3 DNA sequence: TGTGCCTGGGCCCGGACAGGGGGCTACGAGCAGTACTTC. Encoded protein: CAWARTGGYEQYF.

Ten or more counts support this clonotype. The rearrangement links TRBV9 to TRBJ2-7; maybe TRBD2 (6 bases). Trimming pared 1 base from V and 3 bases from J, leaving 11 bases between. Germline values: CDR1 SGDLS, CDR2 YYNGEE. There are 14 residues in the CDR3. The DNA for the CDR3 is TGTGCCAGCAGCGTAACGGGAGAGGGCTACGAGCAGTACTTC. Protein sequence: CASSVTGEGYEQYF.

The chain couples TRBV9 to TRBJ2-3, with 12 bases matching TRBD2. CDR3 size: 18 residues. Germline loops: CDR1 SGDLS, CDR2 YYNGEE. Germline trimming cut 0 bases from V and 3 bases from J; bases unmatched to any gene: 8. CDR3 amino acids: CASSVASGGAGITDTQYF. CDR3 nucleotide sequence: TGTGCCAGCAGCGTAGCTAGCGGGGGGGCAGGAATTACAGATACGCAGTATTTT.

Points on this clonotype: A much larger clone lies a single base off, so this may be a read error. The genes are TRBV5-1 and TRBJ1-6, with TRBD1 matching 7 bases. In germline, CDR1 is SGHRS, CDR2 YFSETQ. V was pared by 4 bases and J by 2 bases, with 6 bases of the junction left unmatched. The CDR3 sequence is 16 residues long. In DNA, the CDR3 is TGCGCCAGCAGCCCTGGGAGGGGGCCCTATAATTCACCCCTCCACTTT. This codes for CASSPGRGPYNSPLHF. Together with reference TRBV5-1 and TRBJ1-6, the CDR3 gives the full variable domain: KAGVTQTPRYLIKTRGQQVTLSCSPISGHRSVSWYQQTPGQGLQFLFEYFSETQRNKGNFPGRFSGRQFSNSRSEMNVSTLELGDSALYLCASSPGRGPYNSPLHFGNGTRLTVT.

This clonotype has at least ten counts. V and J are TRBV5-1 and TRBJ2-7; 13 bases are shared with TRBD2. The CDR3 length is 15 residues. V lost 4 bases, J lost 1 base, and 2 bases stayed unmatched. Germline loops: CDR1 SGHRS, CDR2 YFSETQ. CDR3 residues: CASSRGLAGSYEQYF. The CDR3 DNA follows: TGCGCCAGCAGCAGGGGACTAGCGGGGTCCTACGAGCAGTACTTC.

The sample holds many counts of this clonotype. This rearrangement joins TRBV2 to TRBJ2-3; the D is unclear. The CDR3 runs 14 residues. The V gene lost 5 bases and the J gene lost 2 bases, with 11 bases spanning the gap. Germline CDR1 reads SNHLY; CDR2 reads FYNNEI. DNA for the CDR3: TGTGCCAGCAGTTTAGGCGACCCCACAGATACGCAGTATTTT. This encodes CASSLGDPTDTQYF.

This chain joins TRBV27 and TRBJ2-3; D is possibly TRBD1 or TRBD2 (6 bases each). Between the trimmed V and J ends, which lost 3 bases and 0 bases, there was a span of 13 bases. CDR1 MNHEY and CDR2 SMNVEV come from the germline V gene (reference sequence). The CDR3 covers 16 residues. This CDR3 reads CASSLVGGLSTDTQYF. In nucleotides, the CDR3 is TGTGCCAGCAGTTTGGTGGGGGGCCTAAGCACAGATACGCAGTATTTT.

This clonotype was seen a handful of times. The V call is TRBV9, the J call TRBJ2-7; D is ambiguous. Germline V gene sequence: CDR1 SGDLS, CDR2 YYNGEE. V was trimmed by 0 bases and J by 3 bases, leaving 16 bases between them. CDR3 length equals 16 residues. The CDR3 loop is CASSVAAAGSYYEQYF. The CDR3 nucleotides are TGTGCCAGCAGCGTAGCTGCGGCAGGTTCATACTACGAGCAGTACTTC. Full variable domain (remainder filled in from reference TRBV9 and TRBJ2-7): DSGVTQTPKHLITATGQRVTLRCSPRSGDLSVYWYQQSLDQGLQFLIQYYNGEERAKGNILERFSAQQFPDLHSELNLSSLELGDSALYFCASSVAAAGSYYEQYFGPGTRLTVT.

Concerning this clonotype: This sequence may be a read error, since a much larger clone differs from it by one base. It is likely a read error, because the conserved phenylalanine at the end of the CDR3 is missing. The chain couples TRBV20-1 to TRBJ1-4, with D uncertain. V gave up 1 base and J gave up 8 bases, with 11 bases separating them. Per the germline V gene, CDR1 is DFQATT and CDR2 is SNEGSKA (reference sequence). The CDR3 is 13 amino acids. The CDR3: CSARGTTKEKLFS. The CDR3 coding sequence is TGCAGTGCTAGAGGGACGACCAAAGAAAAACTGTTTTCT.

This clonotype was counted ten times or more. A junction end diverges from the germline sequence, so it may reflect a read error. This sequence joins TRBV4-3 and TRBJ1-6; 7 positions match TRBD1. CDR1 is LGHNA, CDR2 YSLEER, per germline. The CDR3 is made up of 13 amino acids. The CDR3 reads CASSSGQNSPLHF. Here the CDR3 DNA reads TGTGCCAGCAGCTCGGGACAGAATTCACCCCTCCACTTT.

Only a few counts were recorded for this clonotype. The chain recombines TRBV27 with TRBJ2-1; 9 bases are shared with TRBD2. Germline V lookup: CDR1 MNHEY, CDR2 SMNVEV (reference sequence). The CDR3 has 12 residues. The V and J ends lost 5 bases and 10 bases, in that order; junction bases with no gene match: 3. CDR3 region: CASSATSGEQFF. For the CDR3, the DNA is TGTGCCAGCAGTGCGACTAGCGGCGAGCAGTTCTTC.

This clonotype was found a few times. V usage is TRBV7-6 and J usage is TRBJ1-5; D is ambiguous. V dropped 5 bases and J dropped 5 bases, with 10 bases sitting between them. The CDR3 is 13 amino acids. The germline gives CDR1 SGHVS, CDR2 FNYEAQ. The CDR3 region has the DNA TGTGCCAGCAGCGGAAGCAAGCATCAGCCCCAGCATTTT. Protein product: CASSGSKHQPQHF.

As for this clonotype: A much larger clone sits a single nucleotide away, making a read error possible. The chain joins TRBV24-1 to TRBJ2-7; 9 positions agree with TRBD2. Germline lookup yields CDR1 KGHDR and CDR2 SFDVKD. The CDR3 length is 14 residues. V lost 3 bases, J lost 4 bases, and 3 bases stayed unmatched. CDR3 region: CATSDPRGGYEQYF. The CDR3 DNA is TGTGCCACCAGTGATCCGCGGGGGGGGTACGAGCAGTACTTC.

This clonotype was counted many times. The chain links TRBV29-1 to TRBJ2-5, with D tentatively TRBD1 (6 bases). The CDR3 is 14 amino acids. The germline V gene encodes CDR1 SQVTM and CDR2 ANQGSEA. Trimming cost V 0 bases and J 7 bases, with 15 bases left between them. The CDR3 coding sequence is TGCAGCGTTGAAGATCCCACAGGGACGGTGACCCAGTACTTC. Translating it yields CSVEDPTGTVTQYF.

As to this clonotype: This could be a read error, since a much larger clone is one nucleotide away. This chain joins TRBV4-3 and TRBJ1-1, with a weak D call TRBD1 (5 bases). This CDR3 contains 16 residues. Per germline, CDR1 LGHNA and CDR2 YSLEER. CDR3 sequence reads: CASRQDEDSPNTEAFF. The CDR3 DNA is TGCGCCAGCAGGCAAGATGAAGACAGCCCGAACACTGAAGCTTTCTTT.

This clonotype was found many times. V and J are TRBV7-8 and TRBJ1-3; D remains ambiguous. With 4 bases removed from V and 4 bases from J, the gap between germline ends came to 5 bases. This CDR3 spans 12 amino acids. CDR1 and CDR2 from the germline V gene are SGHVS and FQNEAQ. The CDR3 DNA reads as TGTGCCAGCAGCTCAGAGGGAAACACCATATATTTT. It encodes CASSSEGNTIYF.

This clonotype was observed a few times. An end of the junction differs from the germline gene, which may be a read error. The V and J genes are TRBV5-3 and TRBJ1-1; D unclear. TRBV5-3 is an ORF for which the function is uncertain. This CDR3 comprises 13 residues. CDR3 bases: TGTGCCAGCAGCTTCGGGTGGGCCACTGAAGCTTTCTTT. Translation gives CASSFGWATEAFF.

Only one count was recorded for this clonotype. This may be a read error: a much more frequent sequence differs by one nucleotide. No conserved phenylalanine or tryptophan ends this CDR3, so it is likely a read error. The genes are TRBV9 and TRBJ2-2, with D perhaps matching TRBD2 (7 bases). The V and J ends lost 0 bases and 4 bases respectively, with 13 bases between them. Germline loops: CDR1 SGDLS, CDR2 YYNGEE. The CDR3 contains 16 residues. The CDR3 sequence is CASSVASGGGTGELFL. The CDR3 region has the DNA TGTGCCAGCAGCGTAGCTAGCGGAGGGGGCACCGGGGAGCTGTTTCTT.

V and J are TRBV5-6 and TRBJ1-2, with 9 positions matching TRBD1. This CDR3 is built from 17 residues. Germline CDR1 is SGHDT and CDR2 is YYEEEE. V shed 4 bases, J shed 2 bases, and the junction held 12 bases outside the gene matches. Written as DNA, the CDR3 is TGTGCCAGCAGCCCCGCCTTACGGACAGGGGCGAACTATGGCTACACCTTC. Translation gives CASSPALRTGANYGYTF. The whole variable domain, filled in from reference TRBV5-6 and TRBJ1-2, reads DAGVTQSPTHLIKTRGQQVTLRCSPKSGHDTVSWYQQALGQGPQFIFQYYEEEERQRGNFPDRFSGHQFPNYSSELNVNALLLGDSALYLCASSPALRTGANYGYTFGSGTRLTVV.

This clonotype showed up many times. The chain recombines TRBV6-5 with TRBJ1-5; tentatively, D is TRBD1 (5 bases). Germline V gene sequence: CDR1 MNHEY, CDR2 SVGAGI. The CDR3 consists of 13 residues. Between the trimmed V and J ends, which lost 6 bases and 8 bases, there was a span of 14 bases. For the CDR3, the DNA is TGTGCCAGCAGGCCGGGACGAGACGAGCCCCAGCATTTT. This sequence encodes CASRPGRDEPQHF.